A single sample is the source of the 24 T cell receptor beta chains below, sequenced in a study of vaccination and CD4 T cells after COVID-19. What these receptors recognize is not known. Treatment here: roughly nine-day PBMC culture with coronavirus spike peptide pools or control peptides (ViraFEST assay). Sequencing of the DNA from cultured CD4+ T cells was carried out with the Oncomine TCR Beta short-read assay. TCRdb reprocessed the PCR reads via MiXCR and lists one record per CDR3 protein. This table holds 2,900 or so distinct CDR3 sequences, around 33% found once. The specimen sequenced was CD4+ T cells from blood, cultured in vitro. These receptor sequences come from a human donor who had recovered from COVID-19.

J is TRBJ2-7 and V is TRBV3-1; TRBD2 matches 9 bases. Germline values: CDR1 LGHDT, CDR2 YNNKEL (reference sequence). This CDR3 comprises 14 residues. V gave up 4 bases and J gave up 3 bases; unmatched junction bases: 4. The chain's CDR3 is CASSPAGGGYEQYF. In DNA form, the CDR3 reads TGTGCCAGCAGCCCAGCGGGGGGCGGCTACGAGCAGTACTTC.

The rearrangement uses TRBV7-2 and TRBJ2-3; 13 bases line up with TRBD2. CDR3 length equals 16 residues. CDR1 SGHTA and CDR2 FQGNSA come from the germline V gene. V gave up 4 bases and J gave up 6 bases; unmatched junction bases: 7. CDR3 bases: TGTGCCAGCAGCTCAACTAGCGGGGGGGCCTTTGATACGCAGTATTTT. It yields the protein CASSSTSGGAFDTQYF.

The J gene is TRBJ2-1, the V gene TRBV20-1, with D perhaps matching TRBD2 (6 bases). This CDR3 region has 12 residues. Between the trimmed V and J ends, which lost 0 bases and 10 bases, there was a span of 10 bases. Germline V gene data show CDR1 as DFQATT and CDR2 as SNEGSKA (reference sequence). The CDR3 coding sequence is TGCAGTGCTAGAGATCACGGAGGGGAGCAGTTCTTC. Encoded protein: CSARDHGGEQFF.

The rearrangement uses TRBV19 and TRBJ1-1, with 9 bases that match TRBD1. This CDR3 spans 15 amino acids. Trimming at V came to 3 bases and at J to 3 bases, leaving 5 bases not matched to a gene. Germline-derived CDR1 and CDR2 are LNHDA and SQIVND (reference sequence). CDR3 sequence (DNA): TGTGCCAGTAGTATTAGAGGGACAGGGTACACTGAAGCTTTCTTT. Translating it yields CASSIRGTGYTEAFF. Looking up the rest from reference TRBV19 and TRBJ1-1 gives the full variable domain: DGGITQSPKYLFRKEGQNVTLSCEQNLNHDAMYWYRQDPGQGLRLIYYSQIVNDFQKGDIAEGYSVSREKKESFPLTVTSAQKNPTAFYLCASSIRGTGYTEAFFGQGTRLTVV.

This sequence joins TRBV12-3 or TRBV12-4 and TRBJ1-1, with D maybe TRBD1 (5 bases). This CDR3 has 13 amino acids. Trimming stripped 2 bases from V and 7 bases from J, with 11 bases between. The CDR3 reads CASSLKQDYEAFF. CDR3 coding DNA: TGTGCCAGCAGTTTAAAACAGGACTATGAAGCTTTCTTT.

This chain joins TRBV18 and TRBJ1-3; possibly TRBD1 for D (5 bases). The CDR3 has 14 amino acids. Germline CDR1 reads KGHSH; CDR2 reads LQKENI. The V gene lost 6 bases and the J gene lost 2 bases, with 11 bases spanning the gap. The CDR3 protein is CASSTGTTGNTIYF. The CDR3 DNA reads as TGTGCCAGCTCTACCGGGACTACTGGAAACACCATATATTTT.

On this clonotype itself: Being one base from a much bigger clone, this may be a read error. As DNA, the CDR3 is TGTGCCAGCAGTGAGCTGGGGATACTGGTTTTCTTT. It yields the protein CASSELGILVFF. J is TRBJ1-1 and V is TRBV6-1; D remains unclear. CDR1 is MNHNS and CDR2 is SASEGT in the germline V gene. Trimming removed 3 bases from V and 13 bases from J, with 15 bases in between. This CDR3 is built from 12 residues.

The chain has TRBV19 and TRBJ1-2; no reliable D call. V dropped 1 base and J dropped 4 bases, with 10 bases sitting between them. Germline lookup yields CDR1 LNHDA and CDR2 SQIVND (reference sequence). The CDR3 loop spans 14 amino acids. The CDR3 DNA sequence: TGTGCCAGTAGTATAGGGTTCGGGAGCTATGGCTACACCTTC. Amino acids: CASSIGFGSYGYTF.

The table lists this clonotype with a few counts. V gene TRBV5-4 combines with J gene TRBJ2-1; D not resolved. The CDR3 runs to 13 residues. Germline CDR1 and CDR2: SGHNT and YYREEE (reference sequence). V dropped 0 bases and J dropped 4 bases, with 5 bases sitting between them. Written as DNA, the CDR3 is TGTGCCAGCAGCTTGGGCGTGTACAATGAGCAGTTCTTC. It translates to CASSLGVYNEQFF. Looking up the rest from reference TRBV5-4 and TRBJ2-1 gives the full variable domain: ETGVTQSPTHLIKTRGQQVTLRCSSQSGHNTVSWYQQALGQGPQFIFQYYREEENGRGNFPPRFSGLQFPNYSSELNVNALELDDSALYLCASSLGVYNEQFFGPGTRLTVL.

The chain joins TRBV2 to TRBJ2-3; perhaps TRBD1 as D (6 bases). Germline V gene lookup returns CDR1 SNHLY and CDR2 FYNNEI. Trimming cost V 4 bases and J 2 bases, with 10 bases left between them. This CDR3 has 14 residues. The CDR3 sequence: CASSGLGATDTQYF. The DNA of the CDR3 is TGTGCCAGCAGTGGTTTGGGGGCCACAGATACGCAGTATTTT.

The rearrangement links TRBV5-5 to TRBJ1-2; D is unclear. The CDR3 consists of 15 residues. V was cut by 0 bases and J by 2 bases, with 11 bases left in between. Germline loops: CDR1 SGHKS, CDR2 YYEKEE (reference sequence). CDR3 residues: CASSLERLGNYGYTF. The CDR3 nucleotides read TGTGCCAGCAGCTTGGAGCGACTCGGGAACTATGGCTACACCTTC.

This clonotype was observed a few times. This chain uses TRBV6-1 with TRBJ1-6; D is unclear. Trimming cost V 6 bases and J 7 bases, with 13 bases left between them. There are 14 residues in the CDR3. Germline V gene data show CDR1 as MNHNS and CDR2 as SASEGT. CDR3 region: CASSQGFGNSPLHF. The CDR3, as DNA: TGTGCCAGCAGCCAAGGGTTTGGGAATTCACCCCTCCACTTT.

The gene calls are TRBV10-3 and TRBJ2-1; 13 positions match TRBD2. This CDR3 is 14 amino acids long. V lost 6 bases, J lost 8 bases, and 4 bases stayed unmatched. Per the germline V gene, CDR1 is ENHRY and CDR2 is SYGVKD. CDR3 protein: CAIRLAGGRDEQFF. DNA for the CDR3: TGTGCCATCAGACTAGCGGGGGGGCGGGATGAGCAGTTCTTC.

This clonotype was detected only a few times. The chain's CDR3 is CASSLAGFVVEGPGSTYEQYF. CDR3 coding DNA: TGTGCCAGCAGCTTAGCGGGCTTCGTGGTAGAGGGGCCAGGTTCGACCTACGAGCAGTACTTC. The chain joins TRBV7-6 to TRBJ2-7; D possibly uses TRBD1 or TRBD2 (5 bases each). From germline, CDR1 is SGHVS and CDR2 FNYEAQ. The length of the CDR3 is 21 residues. V lost 0 bases, J lost 2 bases, and 29 bases lay in between.

The chain is built from TRBV11-1 and TRBJ1-4, with D unclear. The V gene's germline CDR1 is SGHAT and CDR2 FQDESV (reference sequence). Trimming took off 3 bases at V and 8 bases at J, with 10 bases between the two ends. The CDR3 extends over 13 amino acids. The CDR3 nucleotides are TGTGCCAGCAGCTTCGGTGGTTACGAAAAACTGTTTTTT. As protein: CASSFGGYEKLFF. Filled out from reference TRBV11-1 and TRBJ1-4, the complete variable domain reads EAEVAQSPRYKITEKSQAVAFWCDPISGHATLYWYRQILGQGPELLVQFQDESVVDDSQLPKDRFSAERLKGVDSTLKIQPAELGDSAMYLCASSFGGYEKLFFGSGTQLSVL.

This clonotype is large in the sample. The V and J genes are TRBV5-1 and TRBJ2-5; weak D call: TRBD1 (5 bases). The length of the CDR3 is 14 residues. Germline V gives CDR1 SGHRS, CDR2 YFSETQ. V lost 4 bases to trimming and J lost 7 bases, with 17 bases between them. Here the CDR3 DNA reads TGCGCCAGCAGCGTAGATGGGGCCCCAGGGACCCAGTACTTC. Protein sequence: CASSVDGAPGTQYF. Using reference TRBV5-1 and TRBJ2-5 for the parts outside the CDR3, the full variable domain is KAGVTQTPRYLIKTRGQQVTLSCSPISGHRSVSWYQQTPGQGLQFLFEYFSETQRNKGNFPGRFSGRQFSNSRSEMNVSTLELGDSALYLCASSVDGAPGTQYFGPGTRLLVL.

The chain employs TRBV5-1 and TRBJ2-3; 10 nucleotides agree with TRBD2. V was pared by 2 bases and J by 8 bases, with 5 bases of the junction left unmatched. CDR1 and CDR2 from the germline V gene are SGHRS and YFSETQ. This CDR3 has 14 residues. The CDR3 reads CASSLSGGVSTQYF. Here the CDR3 DNA reads TGCGCCAGCAGCTTAAGCGGGGGGGTCAGTACGCAGTATTTT.

This chain links TRBV5-1 with TRBJ1-2; D is undetermined. Per the germline V gene, CDR1 is SGHRS and CDR2 is YFSETQ. V was clipped by 4 bases and J by 8 bases, with 15 bases between them. There are 13 residues in the CDR3. CDR3 sequence: CASSPRSSQGYTF. The CDR3, as DNA: TGCGCCAGCAGCCCCCGGTCCAGCCAGGGCTACACCTTC.

In its sample, this clonotype was seen once. The chain is built from TRBV5-4 and TRBJ1-1; D unresolved. Trimming shortened V by 0 bases and J by 0 bases, and 9 bases separated the two germline ends. Per the germline V gene, CDR1 is SGHNT and CDR2 is YYREEE (reference sequence). The CDR3 runs 15 residues. In DNA, the CDR3 is TGTGCCAGCAGCTTGGAAGGAAGAATGAACACTGAAGCTTTCTTT. Amino acids: CASSLEGRMNTEAFF. The entire variable domain, with the rest obtained from reference TRBV5-4 and TRBJ1-1, is as follows: ETGVTQSPTHLIKTRGQQVTLRCSSQSGHNTVSWYQQALGQGPQFIFQYYREEENGRGNFPPRFSGLQFPNYSSELNVNALELDDSALYLCASSLEGRMNTEAFFGQGTRLTVV.

This clonotype has only a few counts. The chain joins TRBV3-1 to TRBJ1-4; D gene ambiguous. This CDR3 comprises 16 residues. With 0 bases removed from V and 8 bases from J, the gap between germline ends came to 16 bases. Germline V CDR1 and CDR2: LGHDT, YNNKEL (reference sequence). CDR3 in amino acids: CASSQDETSDSEKLFF. The CDR3 nucleotides read TGTGCCAGCAGCCAAGACGAGACAAGCGATAGCGAAAAACTGTTTTTT.

The V gene is TRBV6-1, the J gene TRBJ1-2; 7 bases map to TRBD1. The germline gives CDR1 MNHNS, CDR2 SASEGT. The CDR3 is made up of 15 amino acids. The J segment lost 4 bases and the V segment lost 2 bases, leaving 7 bases of the junction unmatched. DNA of the CDR3: TGTGCCAGCAGTGAAACAGGGGTCTTCGGCTATGGCTACACCTTC. Protein: CASSETGVFGYGYTF.

The chain links TRBV6-2 or TRBV6-3 to TRBJ2-4, with 10 bases matching TRBD1. Germline CDR1 MNHEY, CDR2 SVGEGT. CDR3 size: 13 residues. V dropped 6 bases and J dropped 14; count of bases not matched to a gene: 10. The CDR3 sequence: CASRGTGEGGEYF. The DNA of the CDR3 is TGTGCCAGCAGAGGGACAGGGGAAGGCGGCGAGTACTTC.

The CDR3 bases are TGTGCCAGCACCGCAGGGGGACAGGGAATTCAGCCCCAGCATTTT. The encoded protein is CASTAGGQGIQPQHF. The V call is TRBV2, the J call TRBJ1-5, with 9 positions matching TRBD1. The V gene's germline CDR1 is SNHLY and CDR2 FYNNEI. This CDR3 has 15 residues. V gave up 7 bases and J gave up 6 bases; unmatched junction bases: 10.

The CDR3: CSARLRAGPTEAFF. DNA of the CDR3: TGCAGTGCTAGACTCAGGGCGGGCCCCACTGAAGCTTTCTTT. The chain links TRBV20-1 to TRBJ1-1, with D possibly matching TRBD1 (5 bases). The CDR3 extends over 14 amino acids. CDR1 is DFQATT, CDR2 SNEGSKA, per germline (reference sequence). Between the trimmed V and J ends, which lost 2 bases and 4 bases, there was a span of 14 bases.